This paragraph covers one T cell receptor (beta chain) sequence. Its antigen remains unknown. The read halts 3 residues ahead of the CDR3 end, with the missing end drawn from the germline J gene. The data stem from a study of T cells in women clearing cervical HPV infection. The CDR3 length is 18 residues. The junction had 13 bases not matched to a gene; V was cut back by 3 bases and J by 2 bases. Germline CDR1 DFQATT, CDR2 SNEGSKA (reference sequence). Study-wide results and limits: Timing of associations relative to infection is unclear; T-cell subsets were not isolated.

Data came from immunoSEQ multiplex PCR; TCRdb stores just in-frame clones and leaves some out. This specimen shows more than 30,000 clones; the ten leading clones hold less than 2%. The origin of this receptor is a woman between 18 and 69 years old with a cervical HPV16 infection that either progressed to CIN3+ or cleared (not recorded which). Input material: blood buffy coat. The V call is TRBV20-1, the J call TRBJ1-5; TRBD1 matches 10 bases. The CDR3 DNA, read in part, is TGCAGTGCTAGGCCGGGACAGGGGAGGGGGCATGGCAATCAGCCC. This codes for CSARPGQGRGHGNQP. The CDR3, in full, reads CSARPGQGRGHGNQPQHF.